This T cell receptor (beta chain) was captured by sequencing in a study of T cells in Graves' hyperthyroidism and ophthalmopathy. Study in general: Peripheral blood was secured at the point of initial diagnosis, before any treatment.

This clonotype was recorded at least ten times. Amplified TCR beta CDR3 regions derived from RNA transcripts. HTBI primers were used for first-round RT-PCR of the TCR CDR3. One entry per CDR3 protein results from TCRdb running MiXCR on the multiplex PCR reads. The sample shows a few hundred thousand distinct CDR3 sequences, approximately 15% of them seen only once. Sequences were obtained from blood. This receptor was obtained from a man aged 30 to 39 with Graves' hyperthyroidism that later progressed to Graves' ophthalmopathy.

The CDR3 DNA reads as TGTGCCAGCAGTGGTGACAGGTTCAACACTGAAGCTTTCTTT. Protein sequence: CASSGDRFNTEAFF. V gene TRBV2 combines with J gene TRBJ1-1, with D perhaps matching TRBD1 (6 bases). V lost 4 bases to trimming and J lost 2 bases, with 11 bases between them. Germline lookup yields CDR1 SNHLY and CDR2 FYNNEI. The CDR3 is 14 residues long.